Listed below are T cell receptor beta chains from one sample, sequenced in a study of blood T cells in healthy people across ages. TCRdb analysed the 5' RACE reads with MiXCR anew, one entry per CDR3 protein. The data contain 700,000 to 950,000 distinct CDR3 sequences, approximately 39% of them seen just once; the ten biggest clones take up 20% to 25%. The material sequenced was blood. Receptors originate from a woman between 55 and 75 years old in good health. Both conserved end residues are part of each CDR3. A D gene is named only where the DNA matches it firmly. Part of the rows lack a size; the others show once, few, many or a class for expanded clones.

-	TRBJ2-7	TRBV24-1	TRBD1	CATSDLEGLGDRGAYEQYF	TGTGCCACCAGTGATTTGGAAGGGCTGGGGGACAGAGGGGCCTACGAGCAGTACTTC
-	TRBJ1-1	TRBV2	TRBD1	CASSRTGGGTMHTEAFF	TGTGCCAGCAGCCGGACAGGGGGAGGAACCATGCACACTGAAGCTTTCTTT
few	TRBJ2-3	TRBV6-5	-	CASSYSILDTQYF	TGTGCCAGCAGTTACTCGATCTTAGATACGCAGTATTTT
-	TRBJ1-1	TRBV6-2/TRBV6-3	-	CASTSMGRGAFF	TGTGCCAGCACCTCTATGGGACGAGGTGCTTTCTTT
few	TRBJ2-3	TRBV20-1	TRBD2	CSAERASGRTDTQYF	TGCAGTGCTGAGAGGGCTAGCGGGAGGACAGATACGCAGTATTTT
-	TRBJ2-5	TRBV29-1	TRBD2	CSVEDPQRGMNEQYF	TGCAGCGTTGAAGATCCCCAGCGGGGGATGAATGAGCAGTACTTC
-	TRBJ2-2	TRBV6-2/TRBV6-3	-	CASRRDGNTVELFF	TGTGCCAGCAGAAGGGACGGGAACACCGTGGAGCTGTTTTTT
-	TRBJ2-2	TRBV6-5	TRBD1	CASSPSGQGNGGELFF	TGTGCCAGCAGTCCCTCGGGACAGGGTAATGGCGGGGAGCTGTTTTTT
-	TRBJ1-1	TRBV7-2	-	CASTEGAENTEAFF	TGTGCCAGTACGGAAGGAGCAGAGAACACTGAAGCTTTCTTT
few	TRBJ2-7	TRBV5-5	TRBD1	CASRSGQGMFYEQYF	TGTGCCAGCAGATCGGGACAGGGTATGTTCTACGAGCAGTACTTC
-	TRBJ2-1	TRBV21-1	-	CASGRTSGRLDNEQFF	TGTGCCAGCGGGAGGACTAGCGGGAGACTGGACAATGAGCAGTTCTTC
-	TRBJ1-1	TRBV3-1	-	CASSQSYEAFF	TGTGCCAGCAGCCAATCTTATGAAGCTTTCTTT
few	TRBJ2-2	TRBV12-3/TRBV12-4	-	CASSPIAVGELFF	TGTGCCAGCAGCCCAATAGCGGTCGGGGAGCTGTTTTTT
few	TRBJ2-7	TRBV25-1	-	CASSVAGAGEQYF	TGTGCCAGCAGTGTCGCGGGGGCGGGTGAGCAGTACTTC
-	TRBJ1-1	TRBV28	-	CASSLVGHVNTEAFF	TGTGCCAGCAGTTTAGTAGGGCATGTGAACACTGAAGCTTTCTTT
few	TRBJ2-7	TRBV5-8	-	CASSHSLPDGAYEQYF	TGTGCCAGCAGCCATAGCCTCCCGGACGGAGCCTACGAGCAGTACTTC
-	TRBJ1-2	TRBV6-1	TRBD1	CASTEVDRAAGGYTF	TGTGCCAGCACCGAGGTCGACAGGGCGGCGGGAGGCTACACCTTC
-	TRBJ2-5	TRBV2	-	CASKNAALQPAGASKETQYF	TGTGCCAGCAAAAACGCGGCGCTACAACCGGCTGGGGCCTCTAAAGAGACCCAGTACTTC
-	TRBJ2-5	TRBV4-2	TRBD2	CASSEAVGGAVETQYF	TGTGCCAGCAGCGAGGCTGTCGGGGGGGCCGTCGAGACCCAGTACTTC
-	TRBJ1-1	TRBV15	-	CATSRDREGLNTEAFF	TGTGCCACCAGCAGAGATCGGGAAGGGCTGAACACTGAAGCTTTCTTT
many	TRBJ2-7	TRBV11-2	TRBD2	CASRSSGNDYEQYF	TGTGCCAGCAGATCCAGCGGGAATGATTACGAGCAGTACTTC
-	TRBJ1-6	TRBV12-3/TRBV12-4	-	CASSFFNSPLHF	TGTGCCAGCAGTTTCTTTAATTCACCCCTCCACTTT
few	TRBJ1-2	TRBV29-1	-	CSVDHRPYGYTF	TGCAGCGTTGACCACAGGCCCTATGGCTACACCTTC
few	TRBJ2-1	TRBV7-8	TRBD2	CASSHTSGLPYNEQFF	TGTGCCAGCAGCCATACTAGCGGCCTACCCTACAATGAGCAGTTCTTC
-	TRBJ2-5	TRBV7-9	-	CASSSEPGEETQYF	TGTGCCAGCAGCTCTGAACCGGGGGAGGAGACCCAGTACTTC
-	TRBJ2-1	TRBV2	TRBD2	CASRGLANSYNEQFF	TGTGCCAGCAGAGGACTAGCGAACTCCTACAATGAGCAGTTCTTC
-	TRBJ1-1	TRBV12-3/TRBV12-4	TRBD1	CASSLVVWTGGMDTEAFF	TGTGCCAGCAGTTTAGTTGTCTGGACAGGGGGCATGGACACTGAAGCTTTCTTT
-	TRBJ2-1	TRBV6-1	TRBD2	CASSPPSGSLFF	TGTGCCAGCAGTCCCCCTAGCGGGAGTCTGTTCTTC
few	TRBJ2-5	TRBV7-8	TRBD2	CASSLVGGGAPETQYF	TGTGCCAGCAGCTTAGTGGGCGGGGGGGCCCCGGAGACCCAGTACTTC
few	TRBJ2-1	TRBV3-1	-	CASSQEGAGYIDEQFF	TGTGCCAGCAGCCAAGAGGGGGCGGGGTATATCGATGAGCAGTTCTTC
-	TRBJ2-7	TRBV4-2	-	CASSQDAEQYF	TGTGCCAGCAGCCAAGATGCCGAGCAGTACTTC
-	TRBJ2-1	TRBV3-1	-	CASSLPSGIQETQFF	TGTGCCAGCAGCCTCCCCAGCGGTATCCAAGAGACCCAGTTCTTC
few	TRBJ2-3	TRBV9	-	CASSPSVPIEDTQYF	TGTGCCAGCAGCCCCTCGGTACCGATAGAGGATACGCAGTATTTT
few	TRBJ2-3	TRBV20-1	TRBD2	CSARDAGGTDTQYF	TGCAGTGCTAGGGATGCGGGGGGGACAGATACGCAGTATTTT
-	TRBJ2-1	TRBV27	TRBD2	CASSLGASGGQETQFF	TGTGCCAGCAGTTTAGGGGCTAGCGGGGGCCAAGAGACCCAGTTCTTC
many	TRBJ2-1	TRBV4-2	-	CASSQDDTFDEQFF	TGTGCCAGCAGCCAAGATGACACCTTCGATGAGCAGTTCTTC
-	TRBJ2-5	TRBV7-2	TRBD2	CASSPRAGGLQETQYF	TGTGCCAGCAGCCCTAGAGCGGGGGGGCTCCAAGAGACCCAGTACTTC
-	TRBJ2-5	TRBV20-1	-	CSARDPAADHEQYF	TGCAGTGCTAGAGATCCAGCGGCGGATCATGAGCAGTACTTC
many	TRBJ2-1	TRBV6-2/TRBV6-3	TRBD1	CASSYSPDRTNEQFF	TGTGCCAGCAGTTACTCTCCGGACAGGACGAATGAGCAGTTCTTC
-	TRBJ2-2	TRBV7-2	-	CASSLDVTGELFF	TGTGCCAGCAGCTTAGATGTCACCGGGGAGCTGTTTTTT
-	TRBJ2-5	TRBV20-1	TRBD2	CSAPTSSETQYF	TGCAGTGCTCCGACTAGCTCAGAGACCCAGTACTTC
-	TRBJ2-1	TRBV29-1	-	CSALLGASNYNEQFF	TGCAGCGCCCTCCTGGGGGCCTCTAATTACAATGAGCAGTTCTTC
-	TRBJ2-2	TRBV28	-	CASSPSGAPNTGELFF	TGTGCCAGCAGTCCTTCGGGGGCGCCGAACACCGGGGAGCTGTTTTTT
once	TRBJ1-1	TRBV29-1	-	CSVVRFTEAFF	TGCAGCGTTGTGAGGTTTACTGAAGCTTTCTTT
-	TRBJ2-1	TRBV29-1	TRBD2	CSVNKREGLSYNEQFF	TGCAGCGTTAATAAGCGGGAGGGCCTATCCTACAATGAGCAGTTCTTC
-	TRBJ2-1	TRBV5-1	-	CASSPAGQIAIREQFF	TGCGCCAGCAGCCCGGCAGGACAGATTGCCATTCGTGAGCAGTTCTTC
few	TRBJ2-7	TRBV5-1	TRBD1	CASSSQTGVNEQYF	TGCGCCAGCAGCTCCCAGACAGGGGTCAACGAGCAGTACTTC
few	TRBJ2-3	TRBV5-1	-	CASSPLGGNRDTQYF	TGCGCCAGCAGCCCCCTGGGGGGCAATAGAGATACGCAGTATTTT
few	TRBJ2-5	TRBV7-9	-	CASSLIGIETQYF	TGTGCCAGCAGCTTAATAGGGATCGAGACCCAGTACTTC
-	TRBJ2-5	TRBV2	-	CASSADRRGETQYF	TGTGCCAGCAGTGCTGACAGGAGGGGAGAGACCCAGTACTTC
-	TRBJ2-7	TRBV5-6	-	CASSLGQLVYEQYF	TGTGCCAGCAGCTTGGGACAGTTAGTCTACGAGCAGTACTTC
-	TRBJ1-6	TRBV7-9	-	CASSLGAGASGSPLHF	TGTGCCAGCAGCTTAGGAGCCGGCGCGAGCGGCTCACCCCTCCACTTT
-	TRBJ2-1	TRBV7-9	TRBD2	CASSLAGGGPSEQFF	TGTGCCAGCAGCTTAGCTGGGGGGGGTCCCAGTGAGCAGTTCTTC